Below, 7 T cell receptor beta chains from the same sample are listed, as sequenced in a study of T cells in Graves' hyperthyroidism and ophthalmopathy. Amplified TCR beta CDR3 regions came from RNA transcripts. A first-round RT-PCR of the TCR CDR3 used the HTBI primer set. TCRdb ran MiXCR on the multiplex PCR reads and lists one entry per CDR3 protein. The data show fewer than 700,000 distinct CDR3 sequences, with about a sixth seen just once and around 4% held by the top ten. Sequencing input: blood. Receptors originate from a woman aged 25 to 39 with Graves' hyperthyroidism.

A few counts support this clonotype. The V call is TRBV5-1, the J call TRBJ2-3; the D gene is possibly TRBD1 (6 bases). Trimming shortened V by 3 bases and J by 0 bases, and 8 bases separated the two germline ends. Germline V gene lookup returns CDR1 SGHRS and CDR2 YFSETQ. CDR3 length: 14 residues. This CDR3 is CASSYRESTDTQYF. In nucleotides, the CDR3 is TGCGCCAGCAGCTACAGGGAAAGCACAGATACGCAGTATTTT.

The rearrangement uses TRBV20-1 and TRBJ2-7; tentatively, D is TRBD1 or TRBD2 (6 bases each). The length of the CDR3 is 15 residues. Per the germline V gene, CDR1 is DFQATT and CDR2 is SNEGSKA (reference sequence). V lost 0 bases, J lost 1 base, and 13 bases lay in between. CDR3 DNA: TGCAGTGCTAGAGATTGGCAGGGGACTTCCTACGAGCAGTACTTC. Residues: CSARDWQGTSYEQYF.

V gene TRBV5-1 combines with J gene TRBJ2-7; D unresolved. Germline V lookup: CDR1 SGHRS, CDR2 YFSETQ. V was trimmed by 0 bases and J by 2 bases, leaving 12 bases between them. CDR3 length: 15 residues. In DNA form, the CDR3 reads TGCGCCAGCAGCTTGGAGCCAGAGGAAACCTACGAGCAGTACTTC. Translation gives CASSLEPEETYEQYF. The variable domain in full, completed from reference TRBV5-1 and TRBJ2-7, reads KAGVTQTPRYLIKTRGQQVTLSCSPISGHRSVSWYQQTPGQGLQFLFEYFSETQRNKGNFPGRFSGRQFSNSRSEMNVSTLELGDSALYLCASSLEPEETYEQYFGPGTRLTVT.

This clonotype was detected many times. The chain employs TRBV2 and TRBJ2-3; D is ambiguous. The V and J ends lost 4 bases and 0 bases respectively, with 8 bases between them. CDR1 is SNHLY, CDR2 FYNNEI, per germline. The CDR3 is 14 residues long. CDR3 residues: CASSGGSSTDTQYF. CDR3 coding DNA: TGTGCCAGCAGTGGGGGTTCAAGCACAGATACGCAGTATTTT.

Comments on this clonotype: No conserved phenylalanine or tryptophan is present at the end of the CDR3, so a read error is the likely explanation. The chain uses TRBV28 and TRBJ1-5; D gene uncertain. The CDR3 sequence is 14 residues long. Germline-derived CDR1 and CDR2 are MDHEN and SYDVKM. The CDR3: CVSSSVVVLQPQHL. CDR3 DNA: TGTGTCAGCAGTTCTGTCGTGGTCCTTCAGCCCCAGCATCTT.

This clonotype has only a few counts. The chain has TRBV12-3 or TRBV12-4 and TRBJ2-1, with 12 bases identical to TRBD2. V was pared by 3 bases and J by 3 bases, with 3 bases of the junction left unmatched. The CDR3 runs to 16 residues. The CDR3, as DNA: TGTGCCAGCAGTTTCGGACTAGCGGGACACTACAATGAGCAGTTCTTC. It is translated as CASSFGLAGHYNEQFF.

A few counts support this clonotype. The V and J genes are TRBV29-1 and TRBJ2-1; 8 nucleotides match TRBD2. The CDR3 is made up of 16 amino acids. V shed 4 bases and J 9 bases; nucleotides not matched to a gene: 17. CDR1 SQVTM and CDR2 ANQGSEA come from the germline V gene. The CDR3 sequence: CSVAGTTSASWGEQFF. CDR3 bases: TGCAGCGTTGCGGGCACGACTAGCGCCTCTTGGGGTGAGCAGTTCTTC.